This T cell receptor beta chain is drawn from a study of blood T cell repertoires in COVID-19. Study details: The United States, Italy and Spain were the sources of the acute and convalescent COVID-19 samples.

At least ten counts were recorded for this clone. Some clones are missing from TCRdb's copy, which holds only in-frame ones; the method was immunoSEQ multiplex PCR. Here the sample spans about 370,000 clones, around 87% being singletons. The source material was peripheral blood. The TCR was taken from a woman aged 25 to 39 with COVID-19, enrolled during active disease.

CDR3 amino acids: CASRPGAGANVLTF. The CDR3 nucleotides are TGTGCCAGTAGGCCAGGTGCTGGGGCCAACGTCCTGACTTTC. V and J are TRBV19 and TRBJ2-6; no clear D. This CDR3 has 14 residues. Trimming stripped 6 bases from V and 2 bases from J, with 8 bases between. Germline V gene lookup returns CDR1 LNHDA and CDR2 SQIVND (reference sequence). The full variable domain, with the rest looked up from reference TRBV19 and TRBJ2-6, is DGGITQSPKYLFRKEGQNVTLSCEQNLNHDAMYWYRQDPGQGLRLIYYSQIVNDFQKGDIAEGYSVSREKKESFPLTVTSAQKNPTAFYLCASRPGAGANVLTFGAGSRLTVL.